This T cell receptor (beta chain) originates from a study of blood T cell repertoires in COVID-19. The overall study: Acute-phase and convalescent COVID-19 samples originated in the United States, Italy and Spain. In each case, the material was cDNA or gDNA derived from T cells, B-cell-depleted T cells, or PBMCs.

The CDR3 loop spans 12 amino acids. Trimming took off 0 bases at V and 9 bases at J, with 6 bases between the two ends. Germline-derived CDR1 and CDR2 are SGHRS and YFSETQ. In the original analysis: Estimated nucleated cell counts came from reference gene primer amplification. Method: immunoSEQ multiplex PCR; TCRdb's copy keeps in-frame clones and lacks some. V and J calls and clone size are those listed in that table; D and trimming were worked out from the DNA. The data contain hundreds of thousands of clones, approximately 90% of them singletons. The specimen was peripheral blood. V gene TRBV5-1 combines with J gene TRBJ2-2; maybe TRBD2 (6 bases). The sequence was obtained from a middle-aged man with acute or convalescent COVID-19. CDR3: CASSLGDWELFF. The CDR3 DNA is TGCGCCAGCAGCTTGGGGGACTGGGAGCTGTTTTTT.